This TCR beta chain was observed in a study of radiation and T cells in renal cell carcinoma. In the study overall: Nephrectomy followed 15 Gy stereotactic body radiation by 4 weeks. The study, taken as a whole, reports: No pretreatment tumor biopsies were available for baseline clonotypes.

On this clone itself: Its specificity is not known.

Time point described: blood 2 weeks post-SBRT. Treatment here: 15 Gy SBRT to primary tumor, nephrectomy 4 weeks later. Measured with immunoSEQ multiplex PCR; TCRdb has only the in-frame clones, and not every one. The sample records 100,000 to 150,000 clones, 81% being singletons. This clonotype was sampled from a man aged 50 to 59 with renal cell carcinoma. The material was blood, obtained from a patient whose treatment included radiotherapy and nephrectomy.

The CDR3 loop reads CSASLEEQYF. The CDR3 DNA follows: TGCAGTGCTAGTTTGGAGGAGCAGTACTTC. The chain couples TRBV20-1 to TRBJ2-7; D call uncertain. The CDR3 extends over 10 amino acids. The germline CDR1 and CDR2 sequences are DFQATT and SNEGSKA (reference sequence). V shed 3 bases and J shed 7 bases, with 7 bases lying between them.